This T cell receptor (beta chain) is from a study of cytomegalovirus exposure and HLA in healthy donors. Findings and caveats of the study: Overall, about 160 TCR beta chains were annotated as cytomegalovirus-associated. Testing in vitro showed a few CMV-associated chains specific for CMV antigens.

As to this clone: Its antigen is not identified.

The assay was immunoSEQ multiplex PCR, and TCRdb's table has in-frame clones only and misses some. The sample yields approximately 300,000 clones, around 90% seen once. CDR3 size: 17 residues. Germline loops: CDR1 GTSNPN, CDR2 SVGIG (reference sequence). J gave up 5 bases and V 5 bases, and 19 bases lay outside the gene matches. Sample: PBMCs. V is TRBV30 and J is TRBJ1-2; TRBD1 agrees at 8 bases. The sequence was collected from a woman in her thirties in good health and CMV-seropositive. The DNA of the CDR3 is TGTGCCTGGGACAAAATTACGGGACAGGCGATAAATTATGGCTACACCTTC. Translated, it gives CAWDKITGQAINYGYTF.